Each of the 2 T cell receptor beta chains below was sequenced from the same sample in a study of chemoradiotherapy in HPV16-positive cancers. Measured with immunoSEQ multiplex PCR; TCRdb has only the in-frame clones, and not every one. The top ten clones hold 9.3% of a sample with nearly 4,500 clones, about two thirds of them seen once. The specimen was tumor tissue, collected from a patient who underwent chemoradiotherapy. The origin of the receptors is a human donor with HPV-associated anogenital cancer.

This clone has only a few counts. This chain uses TRBV6-6 with TRBJ2-2, with no clear D. CDR3 size: 15 residues. Trimming took off 2 bases at V and 0 bases at J, with 7 bases between the two ends. Looked up from germline, CDR1 is MNHNY and CDR2 is SVGAGI (reference sequence). The CDR3 sequence: CASSYGLANTGELFF. The CDR3 DNA reads as TGTGCCAGCAGTTACGGGCTAGCGAACACCGGGGAGCTGTTTTTT.

This rearrangement joins TRBV27 to TRBJ2-1; 8 bases fit TRBD2. Per germline, CDR1 MNHEY and CDR2 SMNVEV (reference sequence). CDR3 length: 16 residues. J was trimmed by 6 bases and V by 5 bases; bases with no gene match: 12. The CDR3 bases are TGTGCCAGCAGTGCGCATGCGGGGGGTTTGGGCAATGAGCAGTTCTTC. Protein sequence: CASSAHAGGLGNEQFF.